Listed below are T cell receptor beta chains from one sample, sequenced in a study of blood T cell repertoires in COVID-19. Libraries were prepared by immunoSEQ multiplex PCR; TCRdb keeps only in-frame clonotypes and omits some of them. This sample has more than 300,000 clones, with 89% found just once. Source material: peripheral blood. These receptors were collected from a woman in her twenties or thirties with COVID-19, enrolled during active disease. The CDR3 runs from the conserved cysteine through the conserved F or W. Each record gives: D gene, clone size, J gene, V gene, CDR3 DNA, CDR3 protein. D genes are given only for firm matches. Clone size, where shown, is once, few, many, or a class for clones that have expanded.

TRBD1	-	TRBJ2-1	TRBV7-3	TGTGCCAGCAGCTTAAGAGGGGGCCGCGACAATGAGCAGTTCTTC	CASSLRGGRDNEQFF
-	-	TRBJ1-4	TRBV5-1	TGCGCCAGCAGCTTGCCCGGGACTTCGAATGAAAAACTGTTTTTT	CASSLPGTSNEKLFF
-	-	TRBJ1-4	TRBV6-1	TGTGCCAGCAGTGATGGTGGCAATGCTAATGAAAAACTGTTTTTT	CASSDGGNANEKLFF
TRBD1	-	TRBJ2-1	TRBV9	TGTGCCAGCAGCGTAGTAGGGACAGGGGTGGCAGATGAGCAGTTCTTC	CASSVVGTGVADEQFF
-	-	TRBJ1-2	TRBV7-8	TGTGCCAGCAGCCCTCTCAGGACATACGATTCTAACTATGGCTACACCTTC	CASSPLRTYDSNYGYTF
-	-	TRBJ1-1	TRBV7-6	TGTGCCAGCAGCTTACACGCACTCTCGACAGCGCTATCCATGAACACTGAAGCTTTCTTT	CASSLHALSTALSMNTEAFF
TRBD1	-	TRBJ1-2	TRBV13	TGTGCCAGCAGTCGCAGGGGGTCGAAGGGCTACACCTTC	CASSRRGSKGYTF
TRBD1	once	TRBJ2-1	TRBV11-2	TGTGCCAGCAGCCTGGGACAGGGGTACTACGAGCAGTTCTTC	CASSLGQGYYEQFF
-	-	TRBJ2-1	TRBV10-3	TGTGCCATCAGTCAGGGCGGCAATGAGCAGTTCTTC	CAISQGGNEQFF
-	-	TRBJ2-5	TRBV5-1	TGCGCCAGCAGCTTGAGTCAGTCCCAAGAGACCCAGTACTTC	CASSLSQSQETQYF
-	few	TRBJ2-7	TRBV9	TGTGCCAGCAGCGGTGGGACACCCTCCTACGAGCAGTACTTC	CASSGGTPSYEQYF
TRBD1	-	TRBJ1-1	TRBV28	TGTGCCAGCAGTTTAACCGGGACAGGGAACACTGAAGCTTTCTTT	CASSLTGTGNTEAFF
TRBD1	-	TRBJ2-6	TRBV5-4	TGTGCCAGCAGCCCGGGACAGAACTCTGGGGCCAACGTCCTGACTTTC	CASSPGQNSGANVLTF
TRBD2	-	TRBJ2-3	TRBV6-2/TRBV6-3	TGTGCCAGCAGTTCGGGACTACTCACAGATACGCAGTATTTT	CASSSGLLTDTQYF
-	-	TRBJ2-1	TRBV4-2	TGTGCCAGCAGCCAAGAGTTTTCAGACTACAATGAGCAGTTCTTC	CASSQEFSDYNEQFF
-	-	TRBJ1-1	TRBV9	TGTGCCAGCAGCGTAGTCCCGGGGGTGAACACTGAAGCTTTCTTT	CASSVVPGVNTEAFF
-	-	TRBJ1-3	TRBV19	TGTGCCAGTCAGGGGCGGACCTCTGGAAACACCATATATTTT	CASQGRTSGNTIYF
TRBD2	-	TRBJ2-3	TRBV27	TGTGCCAGCAGTCCCAGACTAGCGGCCACAGATACGCAGTATTTT	CASSPRLAATDTQYF
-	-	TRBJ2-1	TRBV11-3	TGTGCCAGCAGCGTGGACTCGGCCTACAATGAGCAGTTCTTC	CASSVDSAYNEQFF
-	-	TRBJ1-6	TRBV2	TGTGCCAGCATTCCTAGCTCCTATAATTCACCCCTCCACTTT	CASIPSSYNSPLHF
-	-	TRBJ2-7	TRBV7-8	TGTGCCAGCAGCCCCCCAGCGGCGGGGAACTCCTACGAGCAGTACTTC	CASSPPAAGNSYEQYF
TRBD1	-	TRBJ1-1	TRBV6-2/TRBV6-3	TGTGCCAGCAGTATCTACGGACAGGGCGTCACTGAAGCTTTCTTT	CASSIYGQGVTEAFF
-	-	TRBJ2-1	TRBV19	TGTGCCAGTAGCTGGGGCCTGAGCTCCTACAATGAGCAGTTCTTC	CASSWGLSSYNEQFF
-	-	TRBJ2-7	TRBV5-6	TGTGCCAGCAGCTGGTCCGGGTACGAGCAGTACTTC	CASSWSGYEQYF
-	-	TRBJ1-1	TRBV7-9	TGTGCCAGCAGCGATGGGGAGGAGGGGAACACTGAAGCTTTCTTT	CASSDGEEGNTEAFF
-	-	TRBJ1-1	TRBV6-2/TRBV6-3	TGTGCCAGCAGTTACTCCGGGGGGGGCACTGAAGCTTTCTTT	CASSYSGGGTEAFF
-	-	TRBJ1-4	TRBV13	TGTGCCAGCAGCGGGGACTCTGGAAATGAAAAACTGTTTTTT	CASSGDSGNEKLFF
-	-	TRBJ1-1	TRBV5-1	TGCGCCAGCAGCTTAGGAGGGGAGACTGAAGCTTTCTTT	CASSLGGETEAFF
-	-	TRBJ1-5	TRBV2	TGTGCCAGCAGTGATCCCAAGCAGGTGGCGCCCCCCAATCAGCCCCAGCATTTT	CASSDPKQVAPPNQPQHF
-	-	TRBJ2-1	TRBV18	TGTGCCAGCTCCCCAATAGTCAGGGTCTACAATGAGCAGTTCTTC	CASSPIVRVYNEQFF
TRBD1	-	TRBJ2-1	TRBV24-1	TGTGCCACCAGTGCGGGACAGGGGACTGAGCAGTTCTTC	CATSAGQGTEQFF
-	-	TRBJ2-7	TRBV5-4	TGTGCCAGCAGCTTGGAGCCGGAGACCTCCTACGAGCAGTACTTC	CASSLEPETSYEQYF
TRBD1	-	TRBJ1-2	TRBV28	TGTGCCAGCAGTTCCCCGGGGACAGGGAGAGGCTACACCTTC	CASSSPGTGRGYTF
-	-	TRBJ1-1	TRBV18	TGTGCCAGCTCAACCCGACAGGCCCTCGCTGAAGCTTTCTTT	CASSTRQALAEAFF
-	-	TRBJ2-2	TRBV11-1	TGTGCCAGCAGCTCAGAACAGGGAAGCACCGGGGAGCTGTTTTTT	CASSSEQGSTGELFF
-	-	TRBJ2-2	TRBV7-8	TGTGCCAGCAGCTTAAGCCCCACTAACACCGGGGAGCTGTTTTTT	CASSLSPTNTGELFF
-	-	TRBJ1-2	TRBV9	TGTGCCAGCAGCGGGACGACAGTCGAACCCTATGGCTACACCTTC	CASSGTTVEPYGYTF
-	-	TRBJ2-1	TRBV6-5	TGTGCCAGCAGTTACTTGGGAACAGGGTCCCAGTTCTTC	CASSYLGTGSQFF
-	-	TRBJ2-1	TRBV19	TGTGCCAGTAGTAACCCACCCAAGAGGCTCTACAATGAGCAGTTCTTC	CASSNPPKRLYNEQFF
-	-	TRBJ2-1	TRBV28	TGTGCCAGCAGTTGGGAGGAGGGGCGGAACTACTACAATGAGCAGTTCTTC	CASSWEEGRNYYNEQFF
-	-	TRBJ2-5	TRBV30	TGTGCCTGGAGTGTAAGGCGGGGTCAGGAGACCCAGTACTTC	CAWSVRRGQETQYF
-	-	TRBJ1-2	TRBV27	TGTGCCAGCATGTGGTTGGGAGGCTATGGCTACACCTTC	CASMWLGGYGYTF
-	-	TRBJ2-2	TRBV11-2	TGTGCCAGCAGTTCACGACAGCTCAGGAACACCGGGGAGCTGTTTTTT	CASSSRQLRNTGELFF
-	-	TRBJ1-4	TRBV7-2	TGTGCCAGCAGCAACTCAGGGGTAGGGGAAAAACTGTTTTTT	CASSNSGVGEKLFF
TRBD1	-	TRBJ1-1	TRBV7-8	TGTGCCAGCAGCCGGGGACAGGGGGCAAATACTGAAGCTTTCTTT	CASSRGQGANTEAFF
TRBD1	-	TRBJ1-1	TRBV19	TGTGCCAGTGGATTAGGGGGCGCCGGCACTGAAGCTTTCTTT	CASGLGGAGTEAFF
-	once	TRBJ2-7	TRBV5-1	TGCGCCAGCAGGAGACTCACGGGAGAGTACGAGCAGTACTTC	CASRRLTGEYEQYF
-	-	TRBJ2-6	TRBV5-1	TGCGCCAGCAAACTGCATACCTCTGGGGCCAACGTCCTGACTTTC	CASKLHTSGANVLTF
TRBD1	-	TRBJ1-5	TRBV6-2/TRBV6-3	TGTGCCAGCAGCCGCGGACAGGGCTATAGCAATCAGCCCCAGCATTTT	CASSRGQGYSNQPQHF
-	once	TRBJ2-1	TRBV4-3	TGCGCCAGCAGCCAAGCAGGACTTTCCTTCGATGAGCAGTTCTTC	CASSQAGLSFDEQFF
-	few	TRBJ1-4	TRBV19	TGTGCCAGTAGTCAATACCGGGTCGGGGGGGAAAAACTGTTTTTT	CASSQYRVGGEKLFF
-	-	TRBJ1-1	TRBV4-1	TGCGCCAGCAGCCAAGTGGGTCTAGCCAAAGCTTTCTTT	CASSQVGLAKAFF
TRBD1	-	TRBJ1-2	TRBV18	TGTGCCAGCTCCCAGGGACAGGTTAACTATGGCTACACCTTC	CASSQGQVNYGYTF
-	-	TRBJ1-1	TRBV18	TGTGCCAGCTCACCACCAAACAACATGAACACTGAAGCTTTCTTT	CASSPPNNMNTEAFF
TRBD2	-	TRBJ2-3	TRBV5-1	TGCGCCAGCAGCCCAAGGACTAGCGGCCCCACAGATACGCAGTATTTT	CASSPRTSGPTDTQYF
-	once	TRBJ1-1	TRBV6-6	TGTGCCAGCAGTCCAAACACTGAAGCTTTCTTT	CASSPNTEAFF
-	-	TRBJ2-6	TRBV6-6	TGTGCCAGCAGTCCCGGGACATTCTGGTCTGGGGCCAACGTCCTGACTTTC	CASSPGTFWSGANVLTF
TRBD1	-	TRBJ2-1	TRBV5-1	TGCGCCAGCAGCTTGGAGGGACAGGGGGGTTTTGATGAGCAGTTCTTC	CASSLEGQGGFDEQFF
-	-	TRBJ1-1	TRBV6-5	TGTGCCAGCAGTTACCCCGGGACATCCGAAGCTTTCTTT	CASSYPGTSEAFF